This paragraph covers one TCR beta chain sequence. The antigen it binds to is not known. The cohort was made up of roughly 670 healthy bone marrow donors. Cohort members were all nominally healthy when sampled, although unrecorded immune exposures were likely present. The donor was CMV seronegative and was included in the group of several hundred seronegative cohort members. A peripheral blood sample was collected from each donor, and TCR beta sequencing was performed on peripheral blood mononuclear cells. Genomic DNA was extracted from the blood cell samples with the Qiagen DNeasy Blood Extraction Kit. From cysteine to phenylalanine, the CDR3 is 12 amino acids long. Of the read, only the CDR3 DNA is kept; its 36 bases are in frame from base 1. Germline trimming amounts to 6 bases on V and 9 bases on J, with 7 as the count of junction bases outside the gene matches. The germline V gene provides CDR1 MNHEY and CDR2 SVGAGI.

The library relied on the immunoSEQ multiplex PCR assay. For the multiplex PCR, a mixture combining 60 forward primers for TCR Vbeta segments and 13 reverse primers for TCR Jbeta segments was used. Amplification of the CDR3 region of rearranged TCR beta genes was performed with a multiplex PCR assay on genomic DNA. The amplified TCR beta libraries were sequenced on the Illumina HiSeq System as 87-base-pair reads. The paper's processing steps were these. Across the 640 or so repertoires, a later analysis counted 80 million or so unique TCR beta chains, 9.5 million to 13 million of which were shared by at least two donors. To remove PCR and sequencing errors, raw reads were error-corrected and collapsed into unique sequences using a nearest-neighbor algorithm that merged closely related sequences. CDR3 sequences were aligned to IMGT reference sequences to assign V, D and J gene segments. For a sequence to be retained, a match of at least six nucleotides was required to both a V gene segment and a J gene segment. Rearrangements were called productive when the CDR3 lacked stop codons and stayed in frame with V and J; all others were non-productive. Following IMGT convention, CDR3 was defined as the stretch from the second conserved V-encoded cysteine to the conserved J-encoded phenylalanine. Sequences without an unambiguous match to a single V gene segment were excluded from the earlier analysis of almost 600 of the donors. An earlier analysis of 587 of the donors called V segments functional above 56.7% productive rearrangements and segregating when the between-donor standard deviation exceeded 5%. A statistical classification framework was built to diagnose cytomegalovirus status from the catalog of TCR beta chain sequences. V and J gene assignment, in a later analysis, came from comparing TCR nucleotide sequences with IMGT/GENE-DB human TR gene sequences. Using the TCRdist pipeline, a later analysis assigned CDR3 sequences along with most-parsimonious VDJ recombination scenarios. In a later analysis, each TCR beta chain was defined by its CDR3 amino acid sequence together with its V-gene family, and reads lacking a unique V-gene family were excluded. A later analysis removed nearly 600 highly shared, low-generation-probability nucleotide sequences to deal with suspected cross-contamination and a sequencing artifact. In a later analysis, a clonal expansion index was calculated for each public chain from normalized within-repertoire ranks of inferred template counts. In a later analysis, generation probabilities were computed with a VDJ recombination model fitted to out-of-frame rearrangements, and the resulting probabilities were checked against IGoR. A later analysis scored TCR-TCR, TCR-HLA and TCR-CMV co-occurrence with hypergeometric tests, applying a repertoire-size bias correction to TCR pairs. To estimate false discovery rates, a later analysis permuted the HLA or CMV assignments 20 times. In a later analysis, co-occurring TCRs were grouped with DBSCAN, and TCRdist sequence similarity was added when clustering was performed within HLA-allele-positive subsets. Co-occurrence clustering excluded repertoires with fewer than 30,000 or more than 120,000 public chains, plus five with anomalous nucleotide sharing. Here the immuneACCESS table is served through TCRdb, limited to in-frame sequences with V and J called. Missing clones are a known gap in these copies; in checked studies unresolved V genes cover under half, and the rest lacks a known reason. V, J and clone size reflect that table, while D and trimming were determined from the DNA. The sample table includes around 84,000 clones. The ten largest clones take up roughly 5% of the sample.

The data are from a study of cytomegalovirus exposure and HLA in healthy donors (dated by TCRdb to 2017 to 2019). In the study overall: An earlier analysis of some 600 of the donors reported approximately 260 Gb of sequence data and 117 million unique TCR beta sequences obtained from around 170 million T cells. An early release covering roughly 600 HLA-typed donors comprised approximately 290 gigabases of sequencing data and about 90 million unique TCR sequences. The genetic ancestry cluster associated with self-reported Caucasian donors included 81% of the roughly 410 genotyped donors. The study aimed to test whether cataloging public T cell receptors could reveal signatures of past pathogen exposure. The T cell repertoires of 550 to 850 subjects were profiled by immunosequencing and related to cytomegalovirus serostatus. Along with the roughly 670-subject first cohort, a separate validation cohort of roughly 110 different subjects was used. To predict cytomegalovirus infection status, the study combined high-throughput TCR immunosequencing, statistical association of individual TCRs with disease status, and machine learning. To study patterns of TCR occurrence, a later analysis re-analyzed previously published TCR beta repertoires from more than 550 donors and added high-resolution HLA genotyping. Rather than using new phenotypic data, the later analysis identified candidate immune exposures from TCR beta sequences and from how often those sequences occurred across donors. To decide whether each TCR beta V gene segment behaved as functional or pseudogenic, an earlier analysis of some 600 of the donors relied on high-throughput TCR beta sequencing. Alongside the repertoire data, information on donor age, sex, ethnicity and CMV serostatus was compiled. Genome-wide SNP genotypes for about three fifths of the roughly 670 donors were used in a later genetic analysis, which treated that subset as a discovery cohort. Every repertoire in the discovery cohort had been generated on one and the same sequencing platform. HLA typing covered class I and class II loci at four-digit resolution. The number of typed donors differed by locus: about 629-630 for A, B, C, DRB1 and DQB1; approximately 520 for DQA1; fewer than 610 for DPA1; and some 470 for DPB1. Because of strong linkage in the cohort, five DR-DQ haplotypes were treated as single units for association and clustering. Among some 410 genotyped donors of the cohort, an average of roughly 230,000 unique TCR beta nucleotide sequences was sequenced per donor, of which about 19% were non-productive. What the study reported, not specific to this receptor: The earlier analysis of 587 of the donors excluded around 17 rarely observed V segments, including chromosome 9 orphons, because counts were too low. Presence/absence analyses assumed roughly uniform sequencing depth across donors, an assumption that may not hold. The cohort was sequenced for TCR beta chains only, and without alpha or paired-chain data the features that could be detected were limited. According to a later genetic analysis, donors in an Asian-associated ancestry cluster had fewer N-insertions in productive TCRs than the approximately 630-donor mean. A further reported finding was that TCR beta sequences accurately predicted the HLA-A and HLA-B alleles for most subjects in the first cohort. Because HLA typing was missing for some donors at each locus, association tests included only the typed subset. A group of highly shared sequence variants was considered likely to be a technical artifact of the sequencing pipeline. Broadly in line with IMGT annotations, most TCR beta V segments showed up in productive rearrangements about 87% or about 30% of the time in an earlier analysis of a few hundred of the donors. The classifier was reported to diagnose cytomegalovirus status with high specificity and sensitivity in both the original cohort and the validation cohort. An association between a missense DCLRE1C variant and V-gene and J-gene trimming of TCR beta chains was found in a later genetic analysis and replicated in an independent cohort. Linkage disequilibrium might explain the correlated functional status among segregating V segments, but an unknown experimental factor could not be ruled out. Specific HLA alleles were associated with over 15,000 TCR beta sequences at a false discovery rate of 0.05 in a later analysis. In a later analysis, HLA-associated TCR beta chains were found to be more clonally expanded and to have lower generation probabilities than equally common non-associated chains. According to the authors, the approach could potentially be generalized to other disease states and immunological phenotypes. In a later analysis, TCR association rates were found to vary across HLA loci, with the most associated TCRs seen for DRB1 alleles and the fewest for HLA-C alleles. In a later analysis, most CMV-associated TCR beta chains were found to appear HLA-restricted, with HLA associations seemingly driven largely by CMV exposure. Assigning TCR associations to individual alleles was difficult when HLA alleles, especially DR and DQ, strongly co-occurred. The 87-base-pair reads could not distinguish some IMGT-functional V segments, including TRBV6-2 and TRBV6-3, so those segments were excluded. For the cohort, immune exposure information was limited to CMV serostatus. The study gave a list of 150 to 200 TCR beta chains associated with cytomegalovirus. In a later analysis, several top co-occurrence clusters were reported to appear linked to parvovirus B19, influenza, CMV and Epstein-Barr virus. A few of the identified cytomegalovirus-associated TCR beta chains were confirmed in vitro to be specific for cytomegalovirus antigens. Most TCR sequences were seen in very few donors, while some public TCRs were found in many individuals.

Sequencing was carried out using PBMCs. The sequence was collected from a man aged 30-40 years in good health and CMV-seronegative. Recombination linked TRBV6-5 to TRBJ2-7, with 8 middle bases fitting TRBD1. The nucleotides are TGTGCCAGCAGCCTAGGACAGGGCCGGCAGTACTTC. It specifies CASSLGQGRQYF.